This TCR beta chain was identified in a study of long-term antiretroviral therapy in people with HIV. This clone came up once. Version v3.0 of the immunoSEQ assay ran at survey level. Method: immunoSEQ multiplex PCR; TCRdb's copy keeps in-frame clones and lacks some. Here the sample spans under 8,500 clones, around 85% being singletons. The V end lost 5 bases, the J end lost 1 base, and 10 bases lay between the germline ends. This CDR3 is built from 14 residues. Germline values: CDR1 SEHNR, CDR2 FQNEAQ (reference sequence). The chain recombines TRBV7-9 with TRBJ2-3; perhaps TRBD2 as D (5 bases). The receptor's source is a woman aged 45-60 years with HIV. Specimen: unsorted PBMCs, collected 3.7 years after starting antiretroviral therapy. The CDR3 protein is CASSPGSGTDTQYF. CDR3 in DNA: TGTGCCAGCAGCCCTGGGAGTGGCACAGATACGCAGTATTTT.